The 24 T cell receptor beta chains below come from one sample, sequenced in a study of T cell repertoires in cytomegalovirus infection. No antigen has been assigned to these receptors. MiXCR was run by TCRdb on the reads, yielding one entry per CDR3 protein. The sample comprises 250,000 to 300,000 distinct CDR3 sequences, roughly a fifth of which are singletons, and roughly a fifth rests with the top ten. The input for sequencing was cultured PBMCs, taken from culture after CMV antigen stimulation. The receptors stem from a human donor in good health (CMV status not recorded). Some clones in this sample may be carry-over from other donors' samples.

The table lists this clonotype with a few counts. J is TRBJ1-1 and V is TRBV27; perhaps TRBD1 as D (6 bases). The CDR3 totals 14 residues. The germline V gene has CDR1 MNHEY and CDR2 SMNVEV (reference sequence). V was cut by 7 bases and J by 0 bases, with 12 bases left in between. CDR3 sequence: CASITQGMNTEAFF. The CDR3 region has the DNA TGTGCCAGCATAACTCAGGGGATGAACACTGAAGCTTTCTTT.

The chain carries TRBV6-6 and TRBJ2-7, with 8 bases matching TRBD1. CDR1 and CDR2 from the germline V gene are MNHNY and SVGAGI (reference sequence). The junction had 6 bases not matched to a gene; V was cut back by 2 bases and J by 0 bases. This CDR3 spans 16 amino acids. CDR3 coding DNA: TGTGCCAGCAGTTACGATGACAGGGGCAGCTCCTACGAGCAGTACGTC. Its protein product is CASSYDDRGSSYEQYV.

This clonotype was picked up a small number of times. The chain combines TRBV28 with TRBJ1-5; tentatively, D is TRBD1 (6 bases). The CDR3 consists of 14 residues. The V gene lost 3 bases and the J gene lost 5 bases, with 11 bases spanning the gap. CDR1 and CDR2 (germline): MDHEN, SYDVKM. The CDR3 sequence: CASSLYQGHQPQHF. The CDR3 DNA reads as TGTGCCAGCAGTTTGTATCAGGGGCATCAGCCCCAGCATTTT.

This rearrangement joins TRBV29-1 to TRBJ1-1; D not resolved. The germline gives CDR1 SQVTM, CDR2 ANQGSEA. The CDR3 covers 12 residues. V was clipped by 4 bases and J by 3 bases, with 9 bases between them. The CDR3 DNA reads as TGCAGCGTTGGAGGCAGTCACACTGAAGCTTTCTTT. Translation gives CSVGGSHTEAFF. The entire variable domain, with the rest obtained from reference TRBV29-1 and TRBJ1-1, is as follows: SAVISQKPSRDICQRGTSLTIQCQVDSQVTMMFWYRQQPGQSLTLIATANQGSEATYESGFVIDKFPISRPNLTFSTLTVSNMSPEDSSIYLCSVGGSHTEAFFGQGTRLTVV.

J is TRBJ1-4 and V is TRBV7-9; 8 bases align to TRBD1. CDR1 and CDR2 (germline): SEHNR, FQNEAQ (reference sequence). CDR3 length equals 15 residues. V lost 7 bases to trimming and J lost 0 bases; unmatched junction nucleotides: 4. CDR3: CASTQQGATNEKLFF. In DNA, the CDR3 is TGTGCCAGCACCCAACAGGGGGCAACTAATGAAAAACTGTTTTTT.

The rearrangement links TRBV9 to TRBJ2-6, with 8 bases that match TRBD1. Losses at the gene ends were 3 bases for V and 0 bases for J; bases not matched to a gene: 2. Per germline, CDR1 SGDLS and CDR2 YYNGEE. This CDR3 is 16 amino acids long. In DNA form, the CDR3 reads TGTGCCAGCAGCGAGGACAGGGTCTCTGGGGCCAACGTCCTGACTTTC. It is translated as CASSEDRVSGANVLTF.

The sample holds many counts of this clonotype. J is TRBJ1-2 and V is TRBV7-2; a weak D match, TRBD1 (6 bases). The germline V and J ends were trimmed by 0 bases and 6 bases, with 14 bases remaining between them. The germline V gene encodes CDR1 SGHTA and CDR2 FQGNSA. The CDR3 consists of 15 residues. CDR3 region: CASSLARGWGHGYTF. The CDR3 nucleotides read TGTGCCAGCAGCTTAGCGCGTGGTTGGGGGCATGGCTACACCTTC.

CDR3 nucleotides: TGTGCCAGCACCTCACCCCCCGGAGGGGGCTTAAAGGAGCAGTACTTC. It specifies CASTSPPGGGLKEQYF. The chain couples TRBV28 to TRBJ2-7; D possibly corresponds to TRBD1 (7 bases). In germline, CDR1 is MDHEN, CDR2 SYDVKM. V was shortened by 7 bases and J by 7 bases, with 26 bases between the two germline ends. The CDR3 is made up of 16 amino acids. Based on the CDR3 plus reference TRBV28 and TRBJ2-7, the full variable domain is DVKVTQSSRYLVKRTGEKVFLECVQDMDHENMFWYRQDPGLGLRLIYFSYDVKMKEKGDIPEGYSVSREKKERFSLILESASTNQTSMYLCASTSPPGGGLKEQYFGPGTRLTVT.

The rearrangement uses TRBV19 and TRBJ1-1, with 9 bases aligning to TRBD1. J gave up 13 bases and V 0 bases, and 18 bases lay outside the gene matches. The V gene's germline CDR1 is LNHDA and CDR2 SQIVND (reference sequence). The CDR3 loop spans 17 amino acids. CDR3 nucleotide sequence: TGTGCCAGTAGTATAGACCTCGGTGGTCTGGGGGGACAGGGTAATTTCTTT. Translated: CASSIDLGGLGGQGNFF.

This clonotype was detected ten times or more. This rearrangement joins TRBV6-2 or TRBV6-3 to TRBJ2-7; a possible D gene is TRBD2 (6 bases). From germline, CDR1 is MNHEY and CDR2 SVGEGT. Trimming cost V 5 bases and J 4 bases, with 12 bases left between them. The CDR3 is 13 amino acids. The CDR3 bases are TGTGCCAGCAGTGGGGACTCTCAATACGAGCAGTACGTC. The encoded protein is CASSGDSQYEQYV.

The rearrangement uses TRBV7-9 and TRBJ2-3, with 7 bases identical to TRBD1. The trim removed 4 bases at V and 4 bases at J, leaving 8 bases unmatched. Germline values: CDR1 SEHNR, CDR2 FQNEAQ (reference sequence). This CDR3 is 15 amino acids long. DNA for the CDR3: TGTGCCAGCAGCTCCAACAGGGGTAGAGCAGATACGCAGTATTTT. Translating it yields CASSSNRGRADTQYF.

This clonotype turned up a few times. The CDR3 bases are TGTGCCAGCAGCTTAACTAGCGGGAGGTACAATGAGCAGTTCTTC. Translated: CASSLTSGRYNEQFF. The V and J genes are TRBV7-3 and TRBJ2-1, with 10 bases lining up with TRBD2. V lost 0 bases, J lost 4 bases, and 0 bases stayed unmatched. Germline V gives CDR1 SGHTA, CDR2 FQGTGA. This CDR3 region has 15 residues.

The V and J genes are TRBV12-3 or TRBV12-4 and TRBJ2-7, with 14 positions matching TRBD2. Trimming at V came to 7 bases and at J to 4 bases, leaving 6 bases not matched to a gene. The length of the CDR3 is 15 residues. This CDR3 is CASTGLAGVSYEQYF. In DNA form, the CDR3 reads TGTGCCAGCACGGGACTAGCGGGAGTGTCGTACGAGCAGTACTTC.

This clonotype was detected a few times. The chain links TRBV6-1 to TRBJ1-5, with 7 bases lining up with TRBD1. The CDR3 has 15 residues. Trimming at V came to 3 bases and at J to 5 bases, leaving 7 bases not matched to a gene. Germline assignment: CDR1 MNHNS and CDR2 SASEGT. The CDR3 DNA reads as TGTGCCAGCAGTGACTACACAGGGGTGCATCAGCCCCAGCATTTT. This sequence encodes CASSDYTGVHQPQHF.

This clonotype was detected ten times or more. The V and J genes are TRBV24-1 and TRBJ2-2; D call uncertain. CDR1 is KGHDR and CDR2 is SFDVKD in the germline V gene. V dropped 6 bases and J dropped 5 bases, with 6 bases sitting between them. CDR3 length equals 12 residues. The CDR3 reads CATSFSTGELFF. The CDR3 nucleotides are TGTGCCACCAGTTTTAGTACCGGGGAGCTGTTTTTT.

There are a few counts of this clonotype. The CDR3 sequence: CASKLGLGTQYF. The CDR3 DNA follows: TGTGCCAGCAAATTAGGGTTGGGGACCCAGTACTTC. The genes are TRBV7-9 and TRBJ2-5; no reliable D call. Germline lookup yields CDR1 SEHNR and CDR2 FQNEAQ (reference sequence). This CDR3 has 12 residues. V lost 7 bases and J lost 7, with 13 bases in between.

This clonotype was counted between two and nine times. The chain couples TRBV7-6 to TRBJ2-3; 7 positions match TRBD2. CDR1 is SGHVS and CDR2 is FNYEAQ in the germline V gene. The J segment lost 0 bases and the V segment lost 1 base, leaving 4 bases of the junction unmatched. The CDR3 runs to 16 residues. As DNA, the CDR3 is TGTGCCAGCAGCTTAGGGGCGGGAGCTAGCACAGATACGCAGTATTTT. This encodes CASSLGAGASTDTQYF.

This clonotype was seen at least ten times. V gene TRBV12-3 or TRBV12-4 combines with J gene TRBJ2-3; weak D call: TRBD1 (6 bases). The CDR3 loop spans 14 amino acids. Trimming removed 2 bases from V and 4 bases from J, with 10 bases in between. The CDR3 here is CASSLMAGADTQYF. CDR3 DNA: TGTGCCAGCAGTTTAATGGCAGGGGCAGATACGCAGTATTTT.

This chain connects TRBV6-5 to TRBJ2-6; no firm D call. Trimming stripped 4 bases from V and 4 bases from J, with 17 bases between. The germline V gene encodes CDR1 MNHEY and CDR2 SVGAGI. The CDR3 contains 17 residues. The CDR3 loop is CASSSLLTKAGANVLTF. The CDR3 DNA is TGTGCCAGCAGTTCCTTACTCACTAAGGCAGGGGCCAACGTCCTGACTTTC.

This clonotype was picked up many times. The CDR3 DNA reads as TGTGCCAGCAGTTTAGCGAGGATAACTAGCCGGGTGGAAGGGACCCAGTACTTC. Its translation: CASSLARITSRVEGTQYF. The chain is built from TRBV12-3 or TRBV12-4 and TRBJ2-5; tentatively, D is TRBD2 (6 bases). There are 18 residues in the CDR3. V lost 0 bases, J lost 7 bases, and 24 bases lay in between.

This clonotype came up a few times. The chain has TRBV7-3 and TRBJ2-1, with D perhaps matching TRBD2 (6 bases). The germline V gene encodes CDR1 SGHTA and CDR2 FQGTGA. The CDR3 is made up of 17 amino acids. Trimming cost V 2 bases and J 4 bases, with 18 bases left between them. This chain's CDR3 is CASSLPGGGISYNEQFF. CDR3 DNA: TGTGCCAGCAGCTTACCAGGCGGCGGGATAAGTTACAATGAGCAGTTCTTC.

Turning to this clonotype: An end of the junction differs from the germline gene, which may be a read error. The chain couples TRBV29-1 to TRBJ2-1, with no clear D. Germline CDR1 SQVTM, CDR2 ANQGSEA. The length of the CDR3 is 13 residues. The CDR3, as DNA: TGCAGCATTGAGACCGATCTTGGGAATGAGCAGTTCTTC. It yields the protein CSIETDLGNEQFF.

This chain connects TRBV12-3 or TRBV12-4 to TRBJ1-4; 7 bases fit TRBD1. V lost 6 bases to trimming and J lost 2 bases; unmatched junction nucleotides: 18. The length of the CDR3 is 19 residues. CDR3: CASREGGTKRVSTNEKLFF. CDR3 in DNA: TGTGCCAGCAGAGAAGGGGGCACTAAAAGGGTATCGACTAATGAAAAACTGTTTTTT.

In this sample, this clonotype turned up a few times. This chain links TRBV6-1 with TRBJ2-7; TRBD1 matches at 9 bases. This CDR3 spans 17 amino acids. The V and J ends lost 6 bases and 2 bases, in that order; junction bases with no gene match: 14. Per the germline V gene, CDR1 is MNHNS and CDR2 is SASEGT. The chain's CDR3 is CASSPPPGTGWTYEQYV. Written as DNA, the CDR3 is TGTGCCAGCAGCCCCCCTCCCGGGACAGGGTGGACCTACGAGCAGTACGTC.